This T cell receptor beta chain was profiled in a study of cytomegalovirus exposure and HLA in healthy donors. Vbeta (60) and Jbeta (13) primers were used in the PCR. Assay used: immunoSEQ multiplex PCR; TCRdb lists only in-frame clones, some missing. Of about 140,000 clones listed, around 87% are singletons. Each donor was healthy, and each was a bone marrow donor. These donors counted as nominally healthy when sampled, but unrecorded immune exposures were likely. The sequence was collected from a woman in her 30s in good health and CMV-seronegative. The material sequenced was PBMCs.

CDR3 nucleotide sequence: TGCAGTGCTAGCACCGCGGCGCCCCTCCACTTT. Amino acids: CSASTAAPLHF. The chain combines TRBV20-1 with TRBJ1-6, with no clear D. V was shortened by 3 bases and J by 13 bases, with 10 bases between the two germline ends. CDR3 length equals 11 residues. Germline V gives CDR1 DFQATT, CDR2 SNEGSKA (reference sequence).